This TCR beta chain was identified in a study of T cell repertoires in aging, cancer and after chemotherapy. Whole-study context: Pre- and post-chemotherapy samples were paired from chronic lymphocytic leukemia patients treated with fludarabine- or bendamustine-based regimens. The whole study produced a dataset of several million TCR reads.

The CDR3 sequence is 15 residues long. Per germline, CDR1 MNHNY and CDR2 SVGAGI (reference sequence). V was trimmed by 1 base and J by 8 bases, leaving 12 bases between them. TCR beta rearrangements were amplified from peripheral blood genomic DNA. A mixed TRB-A/B primer pool amplified rearranged TRB by multiplex touch-down PCR. TCRdb reprocessed the multiplex PCR reads with MiXCR, giving one entry per CDR3 protein. In the table there are 2,000 to 2,500 distinct CDR3 sequences, 52% of which are singletons. Of note for this clonotype: Its antigen is undetermined.

Study-wide points: In healthy donors, age-related TCR diversity loss mainly reflected lost richness. In hematological cancer patients, infiltrated lymphoid organs may have impaired thymic emigration or peripheral T cell expansion.

Specimen: blood. The sequence derives from a human donor with a blood cancer. The donor label of this sample is uncertain. The genes are TRBV6-6 and TRBJ1-6; D is uncertain. CDR3 DNA: TGTGCCAGCAGTTACTATGTCGACTCCGATTCACCCCTCCACTTT. Its translation: CASSYYVDSDSPLHF.